This entry describes one T cell receptor (beta chain). Which antigen it targets is not known. No much larger clonotype is one base removed from it; base qualities were not supplied. Ends trimmed: V by 0 bases, J by 0 bases; bases unmatched to a gene: 4. According to the germline V gene, CDR1 reads SGHVS and CDR2 reads FQNEAQ. The CDR3 starts with the cysteine, ends with the phenylalanine, and has 18 residues. CDR3 DNA only is kept here, 54 bases in frame from base 1. The data derive from a study of human versus mouse CDR3 diversity and MHC coevolution (dated by TCRdb to about 2017). Study-level background: The immunoSEQ assay was reported to detect one in 200,000 T cells and to minimize amplification bias from multiplex PCR. Across mouse and human samples, each sample had between roughly 5.5 x 10^6 and 1.6 x 10^7 valid reads. The human cohort comprised three healthy volunteer blood donors, one aged 30 to 40, one aged 40 to 50 and one aged 60 to 70 at collection. Repertoires of human naive CD4 T cells were used as a reference for TCR selection on multiple MHC II alleles and were compared against human-TCR-locus transgenic mice carrying single MHC II. On the study overall, not on this receptor specifically: Among all compared groups, most of the three human donors had the lowest clonal inequality scores. The largest TCR beta repertoire according to iCHAO1 estimates belonged to humans, at about 1.5 million clonotypes, a result attributed likely to selection by multiple MHC II molecules. Repertoire diversity was not regarded as directly comparable between humans and mice because human T cells were selected on more than five MHC II alleles. On average, humans had more CDR3 deletions and insertions than mice did, pointing to greater exonuclease and TdT activity.

The QIAGEN blood and tissue kit was used to extract genomic DNA from the sorted cells, and that DNA was then quantified on a NanoDrop 1000. The immunoSEQ platform deep sequenced and quantified TCR alpha and beta chains by multiplex PCR of genomic DNA. Under the source paper's analysis protocol: IMGT gene and region definitions were used to annotate TCR sequences. Out-of-frame rearrangements were taken as a proxy for the preselection repertoire and were compared with in-frame clonotypes. Repertoire size was estimated with the iCHAO1 estimator supplied with the immunoSEQ platform. A Gini index, which is based on the Lorenz curve, was applied to in-frame amino acid clonotypes to measure clonal inequality. The intersect function of the R package tcR was used to count shared clonotypes, and the Jaccard index was used to score similarity. V, J and V-J usage frequencies went into a principal component analysis run with the R prcomp function, with no normalization applied. As stored in TCRdb, this immuneACCESS dataset retains in-frame rearrangements with V and J assigned. A fraction of the clones does not appear; measured against another copy, unresolved V genes explain less than half of the discrepancy, and the remainder lacks a known reason. V, J and clone size are taken as reported in that table, and D and trimming were inferred from the DNA itself. The sample contains 60,000 to 95,000 clones, about nine tenths of them found a single time. Together, the top ten hold roughly 0.16% of the sample.

Naive CD4 T cells, defined as CD45RO-negative and CD62L-positive, were isolated from PBMCs by fluorescence-activated cell sorting. About 50 ml of fresh peripheral blood was drawn per donor, and PBMCs were isolated by Ficoll density centrifugation. Cells were sorted on a FACSAria III instrument, and every sample had a purity above 90%. The V gene is TRBV7-8 and the J gene is TRBJ2-3, with 12 bases aligning to TRBD2. The clonotype originates from a person between 30 and 69 years old in good health. Sequencing was done on a sample of naive CD4+ T cells from blood. The sample's cell subset or site label, in plain terms: CD45RO-negative CD62L-positive naive CD4 T cells. The CDR3 here reads CASSLARLAGVSTDTQYF. The bases read TGTGCCAGCAGCTTAGCCAGACTAGCGGGGGTTAGCACAGATACGCAGTATTTT.